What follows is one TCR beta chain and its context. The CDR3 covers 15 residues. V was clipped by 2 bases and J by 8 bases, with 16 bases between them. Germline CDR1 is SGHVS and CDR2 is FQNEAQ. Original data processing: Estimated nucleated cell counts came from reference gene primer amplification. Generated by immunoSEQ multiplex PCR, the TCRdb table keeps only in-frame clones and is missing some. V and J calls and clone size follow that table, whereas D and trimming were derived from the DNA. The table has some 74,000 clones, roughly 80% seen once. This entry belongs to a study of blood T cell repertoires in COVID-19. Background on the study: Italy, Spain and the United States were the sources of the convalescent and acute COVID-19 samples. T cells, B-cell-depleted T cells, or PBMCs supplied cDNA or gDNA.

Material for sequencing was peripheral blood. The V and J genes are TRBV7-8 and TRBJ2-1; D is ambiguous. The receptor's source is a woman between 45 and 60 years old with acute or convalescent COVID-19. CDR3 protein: CASSLRRRYLDEQFF. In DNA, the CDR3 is TGTGCCAGCAGCTTACGCCGCCGCTATTTGGATGAGCAGTTCTTC.